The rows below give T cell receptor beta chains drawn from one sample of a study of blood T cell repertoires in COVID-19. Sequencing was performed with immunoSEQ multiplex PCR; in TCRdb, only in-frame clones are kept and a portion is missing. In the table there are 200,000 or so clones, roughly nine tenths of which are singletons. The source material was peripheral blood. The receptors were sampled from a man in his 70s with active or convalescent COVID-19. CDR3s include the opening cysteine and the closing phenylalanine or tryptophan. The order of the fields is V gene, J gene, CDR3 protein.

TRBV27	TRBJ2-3	CASSFRQGRTDTQYF
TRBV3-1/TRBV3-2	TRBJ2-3	CASSQVGGGGSTDTQYF
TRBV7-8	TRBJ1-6	CASSPTGVGTNNSPLHF
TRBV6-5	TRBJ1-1	CASSGTVNTEAFF
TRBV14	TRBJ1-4	CASSPGIVGEKLFF
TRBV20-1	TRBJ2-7	CSASRPQGAGEQYF
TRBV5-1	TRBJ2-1	CASSSDWHNEQFF
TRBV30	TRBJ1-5	CAWSVAGGASNQPQHF
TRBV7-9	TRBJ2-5	CASSFEGLAVVPETQYF
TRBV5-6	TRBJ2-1	CASSKSGKIYNEQFF
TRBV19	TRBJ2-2	CASSITSGRSNTGELFF